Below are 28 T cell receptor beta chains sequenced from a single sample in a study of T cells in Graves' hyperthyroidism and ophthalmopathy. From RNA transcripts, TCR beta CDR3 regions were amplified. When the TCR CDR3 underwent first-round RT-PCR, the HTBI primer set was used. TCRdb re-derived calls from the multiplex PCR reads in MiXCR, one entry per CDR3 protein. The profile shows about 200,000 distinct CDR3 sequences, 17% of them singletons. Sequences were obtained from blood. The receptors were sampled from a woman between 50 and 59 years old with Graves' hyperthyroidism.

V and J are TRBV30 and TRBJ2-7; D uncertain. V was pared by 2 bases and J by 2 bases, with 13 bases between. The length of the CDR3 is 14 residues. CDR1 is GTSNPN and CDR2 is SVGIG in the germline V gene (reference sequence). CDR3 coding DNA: TGTGCCTGGAGTTACGGCGACCGAGCCTACGAGCAGTACTTC. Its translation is CAWSYGDRAYEQYF.

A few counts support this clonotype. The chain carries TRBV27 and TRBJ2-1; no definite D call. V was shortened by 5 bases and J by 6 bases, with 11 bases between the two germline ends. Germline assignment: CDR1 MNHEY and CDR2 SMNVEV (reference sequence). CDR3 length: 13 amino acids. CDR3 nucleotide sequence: TGTGCCAGCAGTCCGATGGCCTTCAATGAGCAGTTCTTC. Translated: CASSPMAFNEQFF.

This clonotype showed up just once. The chain's CDR3 is CASSPMPGTLYNEQFF. The CDR3 nucleotides are TGTGCCAGCAGCCCAATGCCCGGGACTCTCTACAATGAGCAGTTCTTC. V and J are TRBV11-1 and TRBJ2-1; possibly TRBD2 for D (6 bases). The V gene lost 5 bases and the J gene lost 3 bases, with 17 bases spanning the gap. This CDR3 has 16 residues. Germline loops: CDR1 SGHAT, CDR2 FQDESV (reference sequence).

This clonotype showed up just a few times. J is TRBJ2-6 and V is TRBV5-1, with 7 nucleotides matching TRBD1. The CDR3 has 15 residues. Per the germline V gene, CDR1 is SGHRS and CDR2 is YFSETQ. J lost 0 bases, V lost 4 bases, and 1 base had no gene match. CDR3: CASSRTGSGANVLTF. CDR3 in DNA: TGCGCCAGCAGCCGGACAGGCTCTGGGGCCAACGTCCTGACTTTC.

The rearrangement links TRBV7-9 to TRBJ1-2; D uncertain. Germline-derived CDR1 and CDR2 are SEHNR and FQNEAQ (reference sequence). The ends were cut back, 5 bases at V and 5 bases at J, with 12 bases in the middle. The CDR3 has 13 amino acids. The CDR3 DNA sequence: TGTGCCAGCAGCATCGATGGTACTTATGGCTACACCTTC. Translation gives CASSIDGTYGYTF.

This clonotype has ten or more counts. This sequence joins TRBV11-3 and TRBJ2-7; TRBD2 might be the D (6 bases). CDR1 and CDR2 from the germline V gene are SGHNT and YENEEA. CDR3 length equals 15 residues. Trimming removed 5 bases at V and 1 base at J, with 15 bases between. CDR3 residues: CASSLGLSTSYEQYF. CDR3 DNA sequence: TGTGCCAGCAGCCTTGGACTATCCACTTCCTACGAGCAGTACTTC.

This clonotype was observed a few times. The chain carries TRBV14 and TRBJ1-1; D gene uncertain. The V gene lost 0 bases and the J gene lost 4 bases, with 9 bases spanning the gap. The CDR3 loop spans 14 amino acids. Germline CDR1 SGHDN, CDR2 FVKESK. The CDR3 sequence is CASSQDGLGTEAFF. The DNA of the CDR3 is TGTGCCAGCAGCCAAGACGGACTGGGCACTGAAGCTTTCTTT.

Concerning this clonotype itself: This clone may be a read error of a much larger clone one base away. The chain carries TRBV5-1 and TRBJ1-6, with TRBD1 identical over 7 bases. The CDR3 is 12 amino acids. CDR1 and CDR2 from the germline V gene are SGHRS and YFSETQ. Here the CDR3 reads CASGTDNSPPHF. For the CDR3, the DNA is TGCGCCAGCGGGACAGATAATTCACCCCCCCACTTT.

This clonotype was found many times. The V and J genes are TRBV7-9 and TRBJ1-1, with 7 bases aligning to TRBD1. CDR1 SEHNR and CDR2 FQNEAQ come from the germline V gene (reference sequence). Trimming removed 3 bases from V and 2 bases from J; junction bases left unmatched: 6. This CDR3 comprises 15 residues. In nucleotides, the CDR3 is TGTGCCAGCAGCTTCCTAGACAGGGTCAACACTGAAGCTTTCTTT. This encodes CASSFLDRVNTEAFF. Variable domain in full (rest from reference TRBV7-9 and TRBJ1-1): DTGVSQNPRHKITKRGQNVTFRCDPISEHNRLYWYRQTLGQGPEFLTYFQNEAQLEKSRLLSDRFSAERPKGSFSTLEIQRTEQGDSAMYLCASSFLDRVNTEAFFGQGTRLTVV.

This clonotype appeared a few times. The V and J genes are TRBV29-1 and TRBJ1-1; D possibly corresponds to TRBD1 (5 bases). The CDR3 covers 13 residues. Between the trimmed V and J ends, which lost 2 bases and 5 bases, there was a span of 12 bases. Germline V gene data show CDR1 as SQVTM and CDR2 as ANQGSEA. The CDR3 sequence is CSVEQGRRTEAFF. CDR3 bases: TGCAGCGTTGAACAGGGAAGGAGAACTGAAGCTTTCTTT.

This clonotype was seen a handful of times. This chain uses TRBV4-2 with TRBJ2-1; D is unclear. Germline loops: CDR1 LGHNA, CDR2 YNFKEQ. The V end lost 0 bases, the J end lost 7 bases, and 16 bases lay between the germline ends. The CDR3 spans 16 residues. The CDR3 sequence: CASSQEARTFGNEQFF. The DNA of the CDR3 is TGTGCCAGCAGCCAAGAAGCCAGGACCTTTGGGAATGAGCAGTTCTTC.

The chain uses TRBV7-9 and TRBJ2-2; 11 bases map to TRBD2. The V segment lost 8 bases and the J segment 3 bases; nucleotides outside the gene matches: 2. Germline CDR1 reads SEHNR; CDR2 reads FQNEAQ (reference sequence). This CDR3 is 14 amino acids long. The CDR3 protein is CASGTSGHTGELFF. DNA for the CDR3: TGTGCCAGCGGGACTAGCGGCCACACCGGGGAGCTGTTTTTT.

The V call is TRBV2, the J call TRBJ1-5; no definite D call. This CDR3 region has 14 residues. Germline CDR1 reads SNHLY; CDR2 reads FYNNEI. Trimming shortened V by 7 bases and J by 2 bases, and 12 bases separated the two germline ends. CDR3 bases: TGTGCCAGCAAGCGTGAACTGGGCAATCAGCCCCAGCATTTT. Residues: CASKRELGNQPQHF.

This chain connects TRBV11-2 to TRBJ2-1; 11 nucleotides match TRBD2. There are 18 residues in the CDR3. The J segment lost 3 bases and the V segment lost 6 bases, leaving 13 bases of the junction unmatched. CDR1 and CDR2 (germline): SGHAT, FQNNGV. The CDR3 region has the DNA TGTGCCAGCAGTCAAATGGCCCCCGGGACTAGCGGCTACAATGAGCAGTTCTTC. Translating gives CASSQMAPGTSGYNEQFF.

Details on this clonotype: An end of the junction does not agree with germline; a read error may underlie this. CDR3 sequence: CASSQVFQPSYGQYF. The CDR3 nucleotides are TGCGCCAGCAGCCAAGTCTTTCAACCGTCCTACGGGCAGTACTTC. The J gene is TRBJ2-7, the V gene TRBV4-1; D remains ambiguous. This CDR3 is built from 15 residues. Germline CDR1 MGHRA, CDR2 YSYEKL.

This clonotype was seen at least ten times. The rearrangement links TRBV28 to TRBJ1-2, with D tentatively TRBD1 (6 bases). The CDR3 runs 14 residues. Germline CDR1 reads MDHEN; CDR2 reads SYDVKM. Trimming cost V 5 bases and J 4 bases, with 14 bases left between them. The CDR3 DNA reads TGTGCCAGCAGTCCGATTCTCAGGGGCTATGGCTACACCTTC. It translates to CASSPILRGYGYTF.

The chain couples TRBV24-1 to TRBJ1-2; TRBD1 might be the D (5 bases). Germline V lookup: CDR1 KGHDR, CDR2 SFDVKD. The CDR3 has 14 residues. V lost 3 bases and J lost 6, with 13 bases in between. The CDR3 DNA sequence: TGTGCCACCAGTGATGGGCCGGGACCGGATGGCTACACCTTC. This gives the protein CATSDGPGPDGYTF.

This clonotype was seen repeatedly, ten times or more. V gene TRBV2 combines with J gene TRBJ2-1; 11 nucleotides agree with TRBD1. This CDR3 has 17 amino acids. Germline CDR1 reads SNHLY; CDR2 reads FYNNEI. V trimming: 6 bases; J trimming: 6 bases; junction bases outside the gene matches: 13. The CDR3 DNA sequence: TGTGCCAGCAGGGGGCGGTTACGGGACAGGGGGGGCAATGAGCAGTTCTTC. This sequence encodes CASRGRLRDRGGNEQFF.

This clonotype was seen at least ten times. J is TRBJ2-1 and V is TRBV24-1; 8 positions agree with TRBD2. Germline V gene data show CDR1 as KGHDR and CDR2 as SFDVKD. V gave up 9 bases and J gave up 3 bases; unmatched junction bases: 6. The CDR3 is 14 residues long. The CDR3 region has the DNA TGTGCCACCGCGCCGCGGGAGGTCTACAATGAGCAGTTCTTC. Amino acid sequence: CATAPREVYNEQFF.

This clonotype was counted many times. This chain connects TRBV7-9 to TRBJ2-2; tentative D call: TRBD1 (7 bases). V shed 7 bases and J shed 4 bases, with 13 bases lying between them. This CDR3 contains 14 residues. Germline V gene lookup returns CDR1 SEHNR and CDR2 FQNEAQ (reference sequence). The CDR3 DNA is TGTGCCAGCACCCAGGGGGGCGTCACCGGGGAGCTGTTTTTT. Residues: CASTQGGVTGELFF.

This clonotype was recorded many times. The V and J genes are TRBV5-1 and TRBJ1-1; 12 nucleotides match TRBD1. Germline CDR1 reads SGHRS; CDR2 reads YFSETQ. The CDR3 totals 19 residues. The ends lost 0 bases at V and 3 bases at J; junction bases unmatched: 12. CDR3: CASSLAAGTGGFSDTEAFF. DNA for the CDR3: TGCGCCAGCAGCTTGGCCGCTGGGACAGGGGGCTTTTCGGACACTGAAGCTTTCTTT.

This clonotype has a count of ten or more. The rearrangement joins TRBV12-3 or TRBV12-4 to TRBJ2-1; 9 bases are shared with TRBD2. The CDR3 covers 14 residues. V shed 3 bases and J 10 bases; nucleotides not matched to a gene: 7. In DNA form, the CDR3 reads TGTGCCAGCAGTTTGGGTGCGGGGGGGGGCGAGCAGTTCTTC. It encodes CASSLGAGGGEQFF.

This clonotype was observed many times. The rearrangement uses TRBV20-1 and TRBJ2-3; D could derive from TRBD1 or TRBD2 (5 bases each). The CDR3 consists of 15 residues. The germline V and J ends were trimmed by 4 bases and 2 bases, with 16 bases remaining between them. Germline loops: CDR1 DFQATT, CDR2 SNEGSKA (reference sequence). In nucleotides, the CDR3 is TGCAGTGCTACCCCCGGGACGCAGGACACAGATACGCAGTATTTT. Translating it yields CSATPGTQDTDTQYF.

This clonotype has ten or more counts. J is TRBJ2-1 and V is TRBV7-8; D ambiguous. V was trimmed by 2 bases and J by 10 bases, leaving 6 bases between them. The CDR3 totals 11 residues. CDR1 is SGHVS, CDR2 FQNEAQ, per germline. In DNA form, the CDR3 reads TGTGCCAGCAGCTTATATGGGGAGCAGTTCTTC. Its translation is CASSLYGEQFF.

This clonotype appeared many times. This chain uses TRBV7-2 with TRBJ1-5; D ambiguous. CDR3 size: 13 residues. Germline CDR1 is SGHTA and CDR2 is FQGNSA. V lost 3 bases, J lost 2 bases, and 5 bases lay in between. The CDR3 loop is CASSFGRNQPQHF. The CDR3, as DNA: TGTGCCAGCAGCTTTGGACGCAATCAGCCCCAGCATTTT.

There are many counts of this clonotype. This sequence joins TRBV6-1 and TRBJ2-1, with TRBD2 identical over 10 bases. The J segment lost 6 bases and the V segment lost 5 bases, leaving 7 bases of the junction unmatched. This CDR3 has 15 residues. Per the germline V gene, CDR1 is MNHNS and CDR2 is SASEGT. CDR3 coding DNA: TGTGCCAGCAGTCGGACTAGCGGAGCCACCAATGAGCAGTTCTTC. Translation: CASSRTSGATNEQFF.

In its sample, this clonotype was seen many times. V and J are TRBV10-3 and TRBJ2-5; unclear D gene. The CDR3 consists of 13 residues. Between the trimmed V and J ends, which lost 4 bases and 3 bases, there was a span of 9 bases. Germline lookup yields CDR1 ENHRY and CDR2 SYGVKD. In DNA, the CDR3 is TGTGCCATCAGTGGTCGACCCGAAGAGACCCAGTACTTC. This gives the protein CAISGRPEETQYF.

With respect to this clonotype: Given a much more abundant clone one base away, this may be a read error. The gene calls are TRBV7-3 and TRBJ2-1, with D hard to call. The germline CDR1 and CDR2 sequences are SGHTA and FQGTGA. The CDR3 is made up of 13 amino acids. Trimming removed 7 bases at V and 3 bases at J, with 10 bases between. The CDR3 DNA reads TGTGCCAGCACCCTCGACATCTACAATGAGCAGTTCTTC. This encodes CASTLDIYNEQFF.